This TCR beta chain was sequenced in a study of B cell selection in AIRE deficiency (dated by TCRdb to about 2019). About the full investigation: Researchers compared the TCRbeta repertoires of sorted blood CD4+ conventional T cells and regulatory T cells from AIRE-deficient patients with the corresponding repertoires from healthy controls. The TCR-sequenced cohort comprised five AIRE-deficient APECED patients and five healthy control donors. The paper's findings and limits, for the study overall: Only TCRbeta chains were sequenced; approximately 40% of shared healthy-donor Treg sequences also occurred in healthy Tconv, possibly because of differing TCRalpha chains. About 33% of Treg TCRbeta sequences shared among healthy donors appeared in patient Tconv cells, suggesting diversion of Treg-biased clones into the Tconv compartment. In AIRE-deficient patients, Tconv and Treg cells had TCRBV gene usage, CDR3 length and TCR diversity comparable to those in healthy donors. Shared Treg sequences had shorter CDR3s, which reflects a bias toward rearrangements containing few non-templated nucleotide insertions. Among 3,500 to 4,500 shared Treg TCRbeta sequences, about 30% were found to be shared only among healthy donors and about 9% only among patients, suggesting that Treg selection is less efficient in the absence of AIRE.

The immunoSEQ platform was used to sequence the TCRbeta chains. Processing in the source paper ran as follows. When conventional T cell repertoires were pooled, 85,000 to 120,000 distinct in-frame TCRbeta sequences were obtained from patients and about 1.5x10^5 from healthy donors. Treg TCRbeta sequences shared by two or more individuals were defined as public, and these public Treg TCRbeta sequences were subsequently searched for in Tconv repertoires. Differences between groups were assessed by Mann-Whitney U tests with Bonferroni-Dunn correction in GraphPad Prism 7.03. Drawn from immuneACCESS, this table holds only the in-frame rearrangements with V and J called that TCRdb kept. Clones are partly lost; checked studies trace under half to an unresolved V gene and leave the rest unexplained. V and J calls plus clone size are reproduced from that table; the DNA served to infer D and trimming. The sample table holds around 24,000 clones, of which around 96% were seen once. 0.17% of the sample is in the top ten clones.

With respect to this clone: The antigen it binds to is not known. No per-base quality is available; no much larger clone lies one base away.

For sorting, conventional CD4 T cells were defined as CD4+CD127+ cells. The control samples were obtained from healthy donors who were not related to the patients. Tconv and Treg cells for TCRbeta sequencing were sorted on a FACSAria flow cytometer. Sorted cells were collected into 5-ml round-bottom polystyrene tubes, and dry cell pellets were frozen at -80°C before sequencing. V drops 3 bases and J drops 5 bases, leaving 5 bases in between. The germline V gene (reference sequence) gives CDR1 as DFQATT and CDR2 as SNEGSKA. The CDR3 measures 11 amino acids from cysteine to phenylalanine. Just CDR3 DNA is preserved here, 33 bases in frame from base 1.

The chain employs TRBV20-1 and TRBJ1-5; no D gene can be assigned with confidence. The TCR sequence derives from a human donor in good health. The sample taken for sequencing was CD4+CD127+ conventional T cells sorted from PBMCs. The DNA reads TGCAGTGCTAGTACGGATCAGCCCCAGCATTTT. This translates into CSASTDQPQHF.